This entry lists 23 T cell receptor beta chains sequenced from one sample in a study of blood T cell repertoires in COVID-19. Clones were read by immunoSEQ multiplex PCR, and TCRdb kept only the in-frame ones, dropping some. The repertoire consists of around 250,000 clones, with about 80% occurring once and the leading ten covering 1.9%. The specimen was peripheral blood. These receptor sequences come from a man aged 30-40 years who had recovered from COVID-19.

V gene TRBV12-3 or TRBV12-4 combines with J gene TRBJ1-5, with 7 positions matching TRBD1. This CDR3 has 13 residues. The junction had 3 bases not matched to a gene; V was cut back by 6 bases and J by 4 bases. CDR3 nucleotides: TGTGCCAGCAGGACAGGGCGGAATCAGCCCCAGCATTTT. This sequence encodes CASRTGRNQPQHF.

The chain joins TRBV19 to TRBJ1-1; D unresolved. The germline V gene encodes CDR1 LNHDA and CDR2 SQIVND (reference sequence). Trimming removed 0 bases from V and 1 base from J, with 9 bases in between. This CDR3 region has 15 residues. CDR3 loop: CASSIDDSGNTEAFF. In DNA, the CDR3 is TGTGCCAGTAGTATAGATGATTCAGGGAACACTGAAGCTTTCTTT.

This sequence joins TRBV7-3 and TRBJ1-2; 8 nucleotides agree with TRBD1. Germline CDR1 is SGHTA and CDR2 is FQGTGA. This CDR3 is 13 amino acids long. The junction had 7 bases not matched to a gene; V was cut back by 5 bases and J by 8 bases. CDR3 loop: CASSPGQGEGYTF. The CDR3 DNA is TGTGCCAGCAGCCCCGGACAGGGTGAAGGCTACACCTTC.

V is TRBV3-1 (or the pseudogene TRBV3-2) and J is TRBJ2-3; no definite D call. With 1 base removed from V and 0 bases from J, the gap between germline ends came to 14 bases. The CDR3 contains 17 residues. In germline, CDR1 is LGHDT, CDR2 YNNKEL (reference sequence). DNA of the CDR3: TGTGCCAGCAGCCAAGGTAGTTGGCAGACTAGCACAGATACGCAGTATTTT. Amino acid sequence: CASSQGSWQTSTDTQYF.

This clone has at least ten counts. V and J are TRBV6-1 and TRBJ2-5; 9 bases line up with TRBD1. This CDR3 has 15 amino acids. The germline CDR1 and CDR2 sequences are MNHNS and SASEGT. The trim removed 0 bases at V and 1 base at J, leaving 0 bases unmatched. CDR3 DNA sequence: TGTGCCAGCAGTGAAGCGACAGGGGGCCAAGAGACCCAGTACTTC. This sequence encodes CASSEATGGQETQYF.

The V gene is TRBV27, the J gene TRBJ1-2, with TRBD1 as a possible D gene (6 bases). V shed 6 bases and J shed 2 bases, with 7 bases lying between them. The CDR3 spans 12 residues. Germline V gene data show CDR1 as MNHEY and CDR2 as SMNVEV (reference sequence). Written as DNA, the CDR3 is TGTGCCAGCAGGGGGACAAACTATGGCTACACCTTC. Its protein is CASRGTNYGYTF.

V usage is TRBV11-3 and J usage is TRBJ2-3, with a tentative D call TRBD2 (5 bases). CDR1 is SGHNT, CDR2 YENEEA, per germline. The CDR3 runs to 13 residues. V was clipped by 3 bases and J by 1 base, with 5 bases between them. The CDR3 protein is CASSLGGTDTQYF. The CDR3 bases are TGTGCCAGCAGCTTGGGAGGCACAGATACGCAGTATTTT.

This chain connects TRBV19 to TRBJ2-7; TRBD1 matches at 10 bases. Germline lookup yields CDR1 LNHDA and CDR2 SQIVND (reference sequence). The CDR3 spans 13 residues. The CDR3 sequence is CAAGTGVWYEQYF. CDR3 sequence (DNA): TGTGCAGCCGGGACAGGGGTTTGGTACGAGCAGTACTTC.

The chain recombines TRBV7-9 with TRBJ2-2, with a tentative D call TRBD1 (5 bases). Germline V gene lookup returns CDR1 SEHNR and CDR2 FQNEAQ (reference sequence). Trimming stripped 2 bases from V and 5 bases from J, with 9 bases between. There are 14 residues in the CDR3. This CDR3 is CASSLLGVTGELFF. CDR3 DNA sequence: TGTGCCAGCAGCTTACTAGGGGTTACCGGGGAGCTGTTTTTT.

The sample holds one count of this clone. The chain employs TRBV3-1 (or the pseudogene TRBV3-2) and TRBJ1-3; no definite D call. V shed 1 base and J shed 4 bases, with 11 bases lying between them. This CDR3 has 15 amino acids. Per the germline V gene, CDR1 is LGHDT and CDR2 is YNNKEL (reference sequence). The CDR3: CASSQARSSGNTIYF. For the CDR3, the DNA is TGTGCCAGCAGCCAAGCTAGGTCGTCGGGAAACACCATATATTTT.

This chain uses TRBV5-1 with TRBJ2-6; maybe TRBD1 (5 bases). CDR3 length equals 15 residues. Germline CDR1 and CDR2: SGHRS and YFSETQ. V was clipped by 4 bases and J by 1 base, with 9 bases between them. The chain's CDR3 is CASSPQGSGANVLTF. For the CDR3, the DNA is TGCGCCAGCAGCCCTCAGGGTTCTGGGGCCAACGTCCTGACTTTC.

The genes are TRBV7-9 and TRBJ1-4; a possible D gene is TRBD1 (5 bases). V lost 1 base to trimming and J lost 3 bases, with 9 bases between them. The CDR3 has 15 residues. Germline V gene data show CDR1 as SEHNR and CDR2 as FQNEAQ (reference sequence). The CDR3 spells CASSLGPGPNEKLFF. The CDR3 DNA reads TGTGCCAGCAGCTTAGGTCCAGGGCCTAATGAAAAACTGTTTTTT.

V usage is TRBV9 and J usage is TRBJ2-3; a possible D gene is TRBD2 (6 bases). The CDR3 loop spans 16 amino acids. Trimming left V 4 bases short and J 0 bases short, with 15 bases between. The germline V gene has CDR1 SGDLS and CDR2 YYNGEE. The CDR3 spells CASSPFLAGSTDTQYF. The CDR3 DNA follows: TGTGCCAGCAGCCCGTTTTTGGCGGGGAGCACAGATACGCAGTATTTT.

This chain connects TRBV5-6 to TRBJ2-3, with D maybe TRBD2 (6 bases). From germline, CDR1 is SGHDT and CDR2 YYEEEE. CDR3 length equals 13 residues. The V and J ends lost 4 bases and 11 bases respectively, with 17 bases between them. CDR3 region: CASSPTSLGGQYF. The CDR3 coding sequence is TGTGCCAGCAGCCCAACTAGCCTGGGGGGGCAGTATTTT.

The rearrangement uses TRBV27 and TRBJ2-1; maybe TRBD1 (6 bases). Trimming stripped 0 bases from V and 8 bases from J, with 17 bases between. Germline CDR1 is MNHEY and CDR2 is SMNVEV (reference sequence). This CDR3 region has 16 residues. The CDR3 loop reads CASSLSPENRADEQFF. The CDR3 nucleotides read TGTGCCAGCAGTTTATCGCCTGAAAACAGGGCTGATGAGCAGTTCTTC.

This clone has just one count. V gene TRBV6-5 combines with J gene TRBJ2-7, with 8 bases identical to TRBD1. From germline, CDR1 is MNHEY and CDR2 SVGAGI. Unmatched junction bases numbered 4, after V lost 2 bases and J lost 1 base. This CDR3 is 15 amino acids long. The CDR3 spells CASSYHGTGSYEQYV. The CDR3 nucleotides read TGTGCCAGCAGTTACCACGGGACAGGTTCCTACGAGCAGTACGTC.

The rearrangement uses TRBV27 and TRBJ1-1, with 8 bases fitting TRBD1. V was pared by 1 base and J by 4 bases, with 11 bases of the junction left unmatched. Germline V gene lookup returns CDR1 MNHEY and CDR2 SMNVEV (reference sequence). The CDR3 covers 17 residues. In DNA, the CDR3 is TGTGCCAGCAGTTTATGCCAGGGGGCCACTCGGTGCACTGAAGCTTTCTTT. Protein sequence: CASSLCQGATRCTEAFF.

This CDR3 reads CASSPIAGSTDTQYF. In DNA form, the CDR3 reads TGTGCCAGCAGCCCTATAGCGGGAAGCACAGATACGCAGTATTTT. The chain is built from TRBV13 and TRBJ2-3, with 8 bases fitting TRBD2. Germline CDR1 reads PRHDT; CDR2 reads FYEKMQ (reference sequence). CDR3 size: 15 residues. With V trimmed by 5 bases and J by 0 bases, 4 bases remained unmatched.

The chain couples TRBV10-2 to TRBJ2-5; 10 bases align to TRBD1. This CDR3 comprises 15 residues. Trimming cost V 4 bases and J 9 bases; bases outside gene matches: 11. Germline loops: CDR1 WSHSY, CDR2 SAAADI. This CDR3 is CASSGDRGPPWAQYF. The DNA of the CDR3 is TGCGCCAGCAGTGGGGACAGGGGCCCACCTTGGGCCCAGTACTTC.

CDR3 in DNA: TGTGCCAGCAGCTTCGAAAGGGGGAATGGGCAGCCCCAGCATTTT. It translates to CASSFERGNGQPQHF. This sequence joins TRBV5-8 and TRBJ1-5, with a possible D match to TRBD1 (6 bases). The CDR3 covers 15 residues. CDR1 is SGHTS and CDR2 is YDEGEE in the germline V gene. V lost 2 bases and J 7 bases, leaving 16 bases between the germline ends.

The CDR3 DNA follows: TGTGCCAGTACCGACCCCCGCTCAGGGGTGCACTATGGCTACACCTTC. This translates into CASTDPRSGVHYGYTF. The chain couples TRBV19 to TRBJ1-2, with D possibly being TRBD1 (6 bases). CDR3 length: 16 residues. The germline V gene encodes CDR1 LNHDA and CDR2 SQIVND (reference sequence). V lost 7 bases, J lost 3 bases, and 21 bases lay in between.

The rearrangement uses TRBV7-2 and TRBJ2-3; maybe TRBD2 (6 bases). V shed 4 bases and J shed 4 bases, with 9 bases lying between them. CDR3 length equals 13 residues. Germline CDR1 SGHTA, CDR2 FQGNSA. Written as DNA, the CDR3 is TGTGCCAGCAGCTCTCGGGGGTCAGATACGCAGTATTTT. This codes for CASSSRGSDTQYF.

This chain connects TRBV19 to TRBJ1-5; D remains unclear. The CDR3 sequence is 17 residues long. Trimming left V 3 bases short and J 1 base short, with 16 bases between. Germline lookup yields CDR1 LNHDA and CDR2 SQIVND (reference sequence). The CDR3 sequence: CASSIWAAPASNQPQHF. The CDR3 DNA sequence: TGTGCCAGTAGTATTTGGGCAGCCCCCGCCAGCAATCAGCCCCAGCATTTT.